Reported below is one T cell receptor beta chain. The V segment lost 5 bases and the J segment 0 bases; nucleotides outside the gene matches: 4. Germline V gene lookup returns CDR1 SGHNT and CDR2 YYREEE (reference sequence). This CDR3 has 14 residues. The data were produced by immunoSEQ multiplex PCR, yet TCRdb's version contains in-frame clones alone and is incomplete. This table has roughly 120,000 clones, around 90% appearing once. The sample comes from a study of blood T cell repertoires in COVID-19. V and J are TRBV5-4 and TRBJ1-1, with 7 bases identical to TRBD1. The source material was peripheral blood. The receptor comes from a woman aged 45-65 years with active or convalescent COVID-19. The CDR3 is CASSRQGVNTEAFF. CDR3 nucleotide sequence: TGTGCCAGCAGTCGACAGGGAGTGAACACTGAAGCTTTCTTT. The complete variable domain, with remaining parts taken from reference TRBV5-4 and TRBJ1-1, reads ETGVTQSPTHLIKTRGQQVTLRCSSQSGHNTVSWYQQALGQGPQFIFQYYREEENGRGNFPPRFSGLQFPNYSSELNVNALELDDSALYLCASSRQGVNTEAFFGQGTRLTVV.